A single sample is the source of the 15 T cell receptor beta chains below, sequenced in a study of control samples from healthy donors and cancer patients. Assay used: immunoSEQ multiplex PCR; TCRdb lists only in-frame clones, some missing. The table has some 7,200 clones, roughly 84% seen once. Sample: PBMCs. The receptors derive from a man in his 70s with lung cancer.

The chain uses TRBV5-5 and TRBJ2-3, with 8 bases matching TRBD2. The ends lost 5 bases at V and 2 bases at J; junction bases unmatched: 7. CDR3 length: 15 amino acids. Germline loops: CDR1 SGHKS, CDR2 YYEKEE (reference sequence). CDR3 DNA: TGTGCCAGCAGGCGAGCGGGAGCGCCCACAGATACGCAGTATTTT. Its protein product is CASRRAGAPTDTQYF.

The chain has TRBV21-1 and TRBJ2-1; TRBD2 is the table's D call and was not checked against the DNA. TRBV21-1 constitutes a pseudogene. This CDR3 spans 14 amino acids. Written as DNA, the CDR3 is TGTGCCAGCACCCCCCCTGACGGGTACAATGAGCAGTTCTTC. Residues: CASTPPDGYNEQFF.

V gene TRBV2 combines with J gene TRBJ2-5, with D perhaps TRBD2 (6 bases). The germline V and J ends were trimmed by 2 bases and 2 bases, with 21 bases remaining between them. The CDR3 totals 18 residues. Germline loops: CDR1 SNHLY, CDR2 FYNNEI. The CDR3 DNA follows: TGTGCCAGCAGTGAATTTGGGGCGGGAAGGGGAGAGCAAGAGACCCAGTACTTC. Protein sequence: CASSEFGAGRGEQETQYF.

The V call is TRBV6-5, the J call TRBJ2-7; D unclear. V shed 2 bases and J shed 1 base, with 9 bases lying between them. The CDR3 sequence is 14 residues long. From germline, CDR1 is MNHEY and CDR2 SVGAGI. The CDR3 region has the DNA TGTGCCAGCAGTTACGGGTGGGGATCCTACGAGCAGTACTTC. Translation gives CASSYGWGSYEQYF.

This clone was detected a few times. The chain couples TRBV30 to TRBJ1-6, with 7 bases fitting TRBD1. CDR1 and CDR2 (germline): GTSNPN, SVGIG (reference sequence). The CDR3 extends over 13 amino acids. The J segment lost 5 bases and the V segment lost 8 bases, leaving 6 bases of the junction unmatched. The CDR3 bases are TGTGCCGGCATGGGACAGAATAATTCACCCCTCCACTTT. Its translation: CAGMGQNNSPLHF.

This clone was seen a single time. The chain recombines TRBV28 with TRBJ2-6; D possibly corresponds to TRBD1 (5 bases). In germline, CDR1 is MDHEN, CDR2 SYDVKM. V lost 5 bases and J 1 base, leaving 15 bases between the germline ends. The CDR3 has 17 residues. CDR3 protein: CASSASSGFSGANVLTF. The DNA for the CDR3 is TGTGCCAGCAGTGCTTCATCAGGGTTTTCTGGGGCCAACGTCCTGACTTTC.

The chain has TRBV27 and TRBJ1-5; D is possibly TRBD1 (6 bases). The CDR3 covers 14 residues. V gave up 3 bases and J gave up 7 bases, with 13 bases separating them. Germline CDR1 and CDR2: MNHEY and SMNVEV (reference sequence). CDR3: CASSFLGGAQPQHF. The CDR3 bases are TGTGCCAGCAGTTTCTTGGGGGGCGCCCAGCCCCAGCATTTT.

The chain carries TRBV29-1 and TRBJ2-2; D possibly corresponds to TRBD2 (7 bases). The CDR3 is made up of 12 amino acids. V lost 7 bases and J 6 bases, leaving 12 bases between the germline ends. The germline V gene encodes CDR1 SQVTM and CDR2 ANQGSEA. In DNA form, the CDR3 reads TGCAGCGCCGAGGGGGGGCCCGGGGAGCTGTTTTTT. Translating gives CSAEGGPGELFF.

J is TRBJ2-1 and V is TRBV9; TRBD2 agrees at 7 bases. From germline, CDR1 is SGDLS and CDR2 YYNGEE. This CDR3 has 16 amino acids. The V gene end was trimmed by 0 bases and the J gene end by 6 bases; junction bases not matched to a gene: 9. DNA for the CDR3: TGTGCCAGCAGCGTAGCCTGGGCGGGAGTTGGCAATGAGCAGTTCTTC. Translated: CASSVAWAGVGNEQFF.

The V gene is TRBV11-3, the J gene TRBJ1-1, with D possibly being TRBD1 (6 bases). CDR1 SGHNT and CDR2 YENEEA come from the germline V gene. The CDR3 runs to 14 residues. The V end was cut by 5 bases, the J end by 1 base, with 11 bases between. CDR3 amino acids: CASSTGTENTEAFF. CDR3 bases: TGTGCCAGCAGCACAGGGACCGAGAACACTGAAGCTTTCTTT.

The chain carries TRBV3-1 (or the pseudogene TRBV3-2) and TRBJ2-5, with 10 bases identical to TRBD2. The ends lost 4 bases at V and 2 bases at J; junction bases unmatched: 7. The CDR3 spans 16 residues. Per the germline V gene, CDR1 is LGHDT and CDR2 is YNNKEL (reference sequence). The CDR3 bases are TGTGCCAGCAGCCCTCTACTAGCGGGGTCACAAGAGACCCAGTACTTC. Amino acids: CASSPLLAGSQETQYF.

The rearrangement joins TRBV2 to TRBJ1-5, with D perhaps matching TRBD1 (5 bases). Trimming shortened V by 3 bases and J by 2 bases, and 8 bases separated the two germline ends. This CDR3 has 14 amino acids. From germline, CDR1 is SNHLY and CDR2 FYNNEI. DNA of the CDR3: TGTGCCAGCAGTGAGTGGGGCGGCAATCAGCCCCAGCATTTT. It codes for CASSEWGGNQPQHF.

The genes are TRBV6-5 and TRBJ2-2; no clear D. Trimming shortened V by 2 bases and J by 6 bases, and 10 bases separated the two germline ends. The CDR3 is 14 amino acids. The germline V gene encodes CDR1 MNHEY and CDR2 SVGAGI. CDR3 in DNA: TGTGCCAGCAGTTACGCAGGACGGGCCGGGGAGCTGTTTTTT. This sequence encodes CASSYAGRAGELFF.

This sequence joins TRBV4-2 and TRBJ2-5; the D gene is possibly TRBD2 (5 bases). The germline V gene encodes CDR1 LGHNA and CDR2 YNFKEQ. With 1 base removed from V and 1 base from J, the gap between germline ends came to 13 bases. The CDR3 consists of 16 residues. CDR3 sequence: CASSQGHQLVQETQYF. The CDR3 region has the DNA TGTGCCAGCAGCCAAGGGCATCAACTAGTCCAAGAGACCCAGTACTTC.

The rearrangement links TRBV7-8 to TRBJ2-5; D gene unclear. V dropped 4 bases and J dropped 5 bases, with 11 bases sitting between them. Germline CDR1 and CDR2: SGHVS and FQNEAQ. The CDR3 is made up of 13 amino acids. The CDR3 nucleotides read TGTGCCAGCAGCTCCCCCGGGCGGGAGACCCAGTACTTC. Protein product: CASSSPGRETQYF.